These T cell receptor beta chains were read from a single sample in a study of cytomegalovirus exposure and HLA in healthy donors. Libraries were prepared by immunoSEQ multiplex PCR; TCRdb keeps only in-frame clonotypes and omits some of them. Of some 150,000 clones listed, 85% to 90% are singletons. The specimen sequenced was PBMCs. These TCRs come from a man aged 18 to 35 in good health and CMV-seronegative. Both conserved end residues are trimmed from each CDR3. Each record gives: V gene, D gene, J gene, CDR3 protein. The D gene is left open where the match is weak.

TRBV25-1	TRBD1	TRBJ1-5	ASSGTGGAGQPQH
TRBV28	NA	TRBJ1-5	ASSLAGSQPQH
TRBV7-6	TRBD2	TRBJ2-1	ASSTWTSGGNEQF
TRBV7-9	TRBD1	TRBJ1-1	ASSGGDRVSEAF
TRBV7-9	NA	TRBJ1-2	ASSSERSRPLGYGYT
TRBV28	TRBD1	TRBJ2-5	ASSRDRDGSETQY
TRBV28	NA	TRBJ2-7	ASSLFGGAYEQY
TRBV5-4	NA	TRBJ2-1	ASSSRGGASDDEQF
TRBV2	NA	TRBJ2-2	ASSSKTSTGELF
TRBV28	NA	TRBJ2-7	ASSLLRSSYEQY
TRBV19	TRBD2	TRBJ2-7	ATSGTSGKLSYEQY
TRBV13	NA	TRBJ1-1	ASSLGRVTEAF
TRBV6-7	NA	TRBJ2-5	ASQKLYRARLKTQY
TRBV28	TRBD1	TRBJ1-2	ASSLPTGALGYT
TRBV5-1	TRBD1	TRBJ1-2	ASQNPGQGSNGYT
TRBV5-1	NA	TRBJ1-6	ASTEAGDNSPLH